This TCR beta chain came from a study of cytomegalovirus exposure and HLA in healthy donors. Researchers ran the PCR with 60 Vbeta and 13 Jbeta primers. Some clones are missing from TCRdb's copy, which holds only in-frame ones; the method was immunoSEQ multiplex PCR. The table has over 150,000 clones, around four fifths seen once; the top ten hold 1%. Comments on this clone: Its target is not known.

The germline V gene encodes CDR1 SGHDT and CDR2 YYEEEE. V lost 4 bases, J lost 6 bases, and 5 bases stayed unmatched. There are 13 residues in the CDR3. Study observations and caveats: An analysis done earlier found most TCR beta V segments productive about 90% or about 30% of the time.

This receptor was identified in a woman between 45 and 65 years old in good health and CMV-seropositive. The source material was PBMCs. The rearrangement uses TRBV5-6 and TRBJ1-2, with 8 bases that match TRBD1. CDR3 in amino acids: CASSTDRVDGYTF. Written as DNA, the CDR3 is TGTGCCAGCAGCACGGACAGGGTCGATGGCTACACCTTC.